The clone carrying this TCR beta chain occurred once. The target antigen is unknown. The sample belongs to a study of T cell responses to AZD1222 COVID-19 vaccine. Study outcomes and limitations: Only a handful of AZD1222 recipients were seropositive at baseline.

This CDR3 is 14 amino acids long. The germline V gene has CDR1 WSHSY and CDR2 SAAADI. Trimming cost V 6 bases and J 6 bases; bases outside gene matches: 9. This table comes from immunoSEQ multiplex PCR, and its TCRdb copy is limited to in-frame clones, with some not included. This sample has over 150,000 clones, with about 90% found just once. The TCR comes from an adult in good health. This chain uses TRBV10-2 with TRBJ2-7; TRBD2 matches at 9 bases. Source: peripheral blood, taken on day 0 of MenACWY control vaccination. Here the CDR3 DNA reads TGCGCCAGCAGAGTAGCGGGAGAATCCACCGAGCAGTACTTC. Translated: CASRVAGESTEQYF.